The rows below give T cell receptor beta chains drawn from one sample of a study of cytomegalovirus exposure and HLA in healthy donors. Produced via immunoSEQ multiplex PCR; TCRdb's table is partial and in-frame only. Recorded here are 180,000 or so clones; the top ten clones represent 0.74%. What was sequenced was PBMCs. The receptor set was obtained from a boy aged 10-17 years in good health and CMV-seronegative. Each CDR3 is given with its conserved first and last residue. D genes are given only for firm matches.

TRBV30	TRBJ2-1	TRBD2	TGTGCCTGGAGCGTCGGGGGGACCTGGTTCTTC	CAWSVGGTWFF
TRBV9	TRBJ2-7	TRBD1	TGTGCCAGCAGCGTAGGGGACAGGGGGCCCTACGAGCAGTACTTC	CASSVGDRGPYEQYF
TRBV19	TRBJ2-5	-	TGTGCCAGTAGACCGGAAACAGGGATAGAGACCCAGTACTTC	CASRPETGIETQYF
TRBV2	TRBJ1-4	-	TGTGCCAGCAGGAGGGGAGGGGCTAATGAAAAACTGTTTTTT	CASRRGGANEKLFF
TRBV4-1	TRBJ2-2	-	TGCGCCAGCAGCCAAGGGACTACCTACACCGGGGAGCTGTTTTTT	CASSQGTTYTGELFF
TRBV9	TRBJ2-1	TRBD2	TGTGCCAGCAGCGTCCGAGCGGGGGTGTCCTACAATGAGCAGTTCTTC	CASSVRAGVSYNEQFF
TRBV2	TRBJ2-7	-	TGTGCCAGCAGTGAATATCGGGGGACGTACTTC	CASSEYRGTYF
TRBV5-6	TRBJ2-7	-	TGTGCCAGCAGCTTGTGGGTTAGCCCCTACGAGCAGTACTTC	CASSLWVSPYEQYF
TRBV6-4	TRBJ2-2	TRBD2	TGTGCCAGCAAAGGACTAGCGGGGAACACCGGGGAGCTGTTTTTT	CASKGLAGNTGELFF
TRBV27	TRBJ2-5	-	TGTGCCAGCAGTTCGAACAGACAAGAGACCCAGTACTTC	CASSSNRQETQYF
TRBV6-5	TRBJ1-3	-	TGTGCCAGCAGTTATTCAGTGGAGGCTGGAAACACCATATATTTT	CASSYSVEAGNTIYF
TRBV6-5	TRBJ2-2	TRBD1	TGTGCCAGCAGTTATTACAGGGGGGATTACACCGGGGAGCTGTTTTTT	CASSYYRGDYTGELFF
TRBV6-6	TRBJ1-2	TRBD1	TGTGCCAGCAGACGACAGGGGGATATCTATGGCTACACCTTC	CASRRQGDIYGYTF
TRBV4-1	TRBJ2-2	TRBD1	TGCGCCAGCAGCCAGGTAGACAGGGGGGGCACCGGGGAGCTGTTTTTT	CASSQVDRGGTGELFF
TRBV30	TRBJ1-6	-	TGTGCCTGGAGTAAGGGGCGCGCGATAGGATCACCCCTCCACTTT	CAWSKGRAIGSPLHF
TRBV4-1	TRBJ1-1	TRBD1	TGCGCCAGCAGCCATGCCGGGACAGGGAACACTGAAGCTTTCTTT	CASSHAGTGNTEAFF
TRBV10-3	TRBJ1-1	TRBD1	TGTGCCATCAGGCCAACAGGGGAGGCCACTGAAGCTTTCTTT	CAIRPTGEATEAFF
TRBV6-6	TRBJ2-7	TRBD2	TGTGCCAGCAGAGTCTTCCAGCGGGGGCCCCGGGACGAGCAGTACTTC	CASRVFQRGPRDEQYF
TRBV9	TRBJ2-5	-	TGTGCCAGCAGCGTCGGAGTAATAGAGACCCAGTACTTC	CASSVGVIETQYF
TRBV9	TRBJ2-2	TRBD1	TGTGCCAGCAGCGTAGCTCGGACAGGGGTAGTAACCGGGGAGCTGTTTTTT	CASSVARTGVVTGELFF
TRBV5-1	TRBJ2-7	-	TGCGCCAGCAGCAAGGACAGTCCCTCCTACGAGCAGTACTTC	CASSKDSPSYEQYF
TRBV18	TRBJ1-1	-	TGTGCCAGCTCACCCCAGGGCAACACTGAAGCTTTCTTT	CASSPQGNTEAFF
TRBV5-1	TRBJ2-2	-	TGCGCCAGCAGTCTTTCTGTGGGCACCACCGGGGAGCTGTTTTTT	CASSLSVGTTGELFF
TRBV7-6	TRBJ2-7	TRBD2	TGTGCCAGCAGCTTAGGGGGCGGGGGAAACAACGAGCAGTACTTC	CASSLGGGGNNEQYF
TRBV27	TRBJ1-6	-	TGTGCCAGCAGTTTAGGAAACAGGGCCCCCAGCTCCTATAATTCACCCCTCCACTTT	CASSLGNRAPSSYNSPLHF
TRBV4-3	TRBJ2-7	-	TGCGCCAGCAGCCAAGAGACATCCTACGAGCAGTACTTC	CASSQETSYEQYF
TRBV6-5	TRBJ2-5	-	TGTGCCAGCAGTTACGGTAGGGGAGGGACCCAGTACTTC	CASSYGRGGTQYF
TRBV4-2	TRBJ2-1	TRBD2	TGTGCCAGCAGCCAAGATGGCAGCGGGGGGGGGAATGAGCAGTTCTTC	CASSQDGSGGGNEQFF
TRBV7-6	TRBJ2-7	-	TGTGCCAGCAGCTTAGTACAGCTCTCCTACGAGCAGTACTTC	CASSLVQLSYEQYF
TRBV13	TRBJ2-2	-	TGTGCCAGCAGCTTAACGAACTCGAACACCGGGGAGCTGTTTTTT	CASSLTNSNTGELFF
TRBV5-4	TRBJ2-1	TRBD2	TGTGCCAGCAGCGACCGAGCGGGGAGCTCCTACAATGAGCAGTTCTTC	CASSDRAGSSYNEQFF
TRBV11-2	TRBJ1-1	-	TGTGCCAGCAGCTTTTCCCGCGCCACTGAAGCTTTCTTT	CASSFSRATEAFF
TRBV5-1	TRBJ2-3	TRBD2	TGCGCCAGCAGCTTAGGACTAGCGGGGGGGAAAGCAGATACGCAGTATTTT	CASSLGLAGGKADTQYF